Listed below are T cell receptor beta chains from one sample, sequenced in a study of radiotherapy plus CTLA-4 blockade in lung cancer. This table comes from immunoSEQ multiplex PCR, and its TCRdb copy is limited to in-frame clones, with some not included. The profile shows tens of thousands of clones, roughly 77% of them singletons. The material sequenced was peripheral blood, taken from a patient treated with radiotherapy plus ipilimumab. Receptors originate from a human donor with non-small cell lung cancer whose response to radiotherapy plus ipilimumab could not be evaluated. The CDR3 runs from the conserved cysteine through the conserved F or W. The D gene is left open where the match is weak. The size of a clone is reported for some rows only, either as once, few or many, or as a class for expanded clones.

-,TRBV7-8,TRBJ2-7,TRBD2,TGTGCCAGCAGCTTTAGGACTAGCGGGAGTTCGTCCTACGAGCAGTACTTC,CASSFRTSGSSSYEQYF
-,TRBV5-1,TRBJ2-2,TRBD1,TGCGCCAGCAGCCCACGGACTCCGGGACAGGGGAACACCGGGGAGCTGTTTTTT,CASSPRTPGQGNTGELFF
-,TRBV5-4,TRBJ2-2,TRBD2,TGTGCCAGCAGCTTTCTAGCGGGGAAGAACACCGGGGAGCTGTTTTTT,CASSFLAGKNTGELFF
once,TRBV2,TRBJ1-5,-,TGTGCCAGCAGTGCATCCGTCGGTAGTTCCTATCAGCCCCAGCATTTT,CASSASVGSSYQPQHF
-,TRBV6-6,TRBJ1-5,TRBD1,TGTGCCAGCAGTTACTCCACGACAGGGATAAATCAGCCCCAGCATTTT,CASSYSTTGINQPQHF
-,TRBV2,TRBJ2-7,-,TGTGCCAGCAGTACCTGGGCTGGCCACGAGCAGTACTTC,CASSTWAGHEQYF
-,TRBV19,TRBJ1-4,TRBD1,TGTGCCAGTAGGGGACAGATAGCAACTAATGAAAAACTGTTTTTT,CASRGQIATNEKLFF
-,TRBV28,TRBJ2-5,TRBD2,TGTGCCAGCAGTTCCGGGACTAGCGGGGGGGGTGTTGAGACCCAGTACTTC,CASSSGTSGGGVETQYF
-,TRBV5-8,TRBJ1-1,-,TGTGCCAGCAGAAGGGGTTTCGGGACTGAAGCTTTCTTT,CASRRGFGTEAFF
few,TRBV4-1,TRBJ2-7,-,TGCGCCAGCAGCCAAGATGAGGCTAGAAGGTACGAGCAGTACTTC,CASSQDEARRYEQYF
few,TRBV7-3,TRBJ1-4,TRBD1,TGTGCCAGCACCCTACAGGGGGCTGGGGAAAAACTGTTTTTT,CASTLQGAGEKLFF
-,TRBV29-1,TRBJ2-7,-,TGCAGCGTTGAGGAGGGGTCACGCGAGCAGTACTTC,CSVEEGSREQYF
few,TRBV28,TRBJ2-7,TRBD1,TGTGCCAGCAGTTTATGGATAAGGGGACAGACCTACGAGCAGTACTTC,CASSLWIRGQTYEQYF
-,TRBV28,TRBJ1-4,-,TGTGCCAGCAGTTTATTGGGCCCCGCGGGGGGTGAAAAACTGTTTTTT,CASSLLGPAGGEKLFF
-,TRBV11-2,TRBJ2-5,-,TGTGCCAGCAGCTTAACCGGGAGCTTCCAAGAGACCCAGTACTTC,CASSLTGSFQETQYF
-,TRBV5-1,TRBJ2-1,TRBD2,TGCGCCAGCAGGAGTGCGGGAGGAACCCCTGGGGGGCAGTTCTTC,CASRSAGGTPGGQFF
-,TRBV5-6,TRBJ1-5,TRBD1,TGTGCCAGCAGCTCGCCGGGACAGGGAAAGAGGGGAAGCAATCAGCCCCAGCATTTT,CASSSPGQGKRGSNQPQHF
-,TRBV11-1,TRBJ2-1,TRBD1,TGTGCCAGCAGCTTTCCGGACAGGGTGGCCAATGAGCAGTTCTTC,CASSFPDRVANEQFF
-,TRBV9,TRBJ1-3,TRBD1,TGTGCCAGCAGCGGGGACAGGATCTCTGGAAACACCATATATTTT,CASSGDRISGNTIYF
few,TRBV25-1,TRBJ2-1,TRBD2,TGTGCCAGCAGTGAATCAACTAGCGGGAGCTATGAGCAGTTCTTC,CASSESTSGSYEQFF
-,TRBV4-3,TRBJ2-3,TRBD2,TGCGCCAGCAGCCAAGTGGGCGGGGGGGCGCGGATAGATACGCAGTATTTT,CASSQVGGGARIDTQYF
-,TRBV4-3,TRBJ1-5,-,TGCGCCAGCAGCCACCGTTACAATCAGCCCCAGCATTTT,CASSHRYNQPQHF